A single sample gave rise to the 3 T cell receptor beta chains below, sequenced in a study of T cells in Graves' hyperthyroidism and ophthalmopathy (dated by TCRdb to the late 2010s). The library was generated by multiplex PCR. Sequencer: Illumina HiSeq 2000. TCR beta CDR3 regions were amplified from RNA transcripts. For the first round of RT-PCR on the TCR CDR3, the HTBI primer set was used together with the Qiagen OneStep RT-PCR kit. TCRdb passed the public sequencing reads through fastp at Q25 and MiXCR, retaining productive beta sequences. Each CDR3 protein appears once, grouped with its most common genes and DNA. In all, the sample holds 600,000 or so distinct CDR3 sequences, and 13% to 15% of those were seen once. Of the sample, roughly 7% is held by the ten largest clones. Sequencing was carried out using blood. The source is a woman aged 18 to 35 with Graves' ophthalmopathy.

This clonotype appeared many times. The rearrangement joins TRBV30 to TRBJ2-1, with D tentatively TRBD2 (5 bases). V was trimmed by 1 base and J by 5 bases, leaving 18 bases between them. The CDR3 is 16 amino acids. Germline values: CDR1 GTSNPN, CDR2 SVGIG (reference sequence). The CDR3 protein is CAWSASTILRDNEQFF. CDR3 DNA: TGTGCCTGGAGTGCTAGTACGATATTGAGGGACAATGAGCAGTTCTTC.

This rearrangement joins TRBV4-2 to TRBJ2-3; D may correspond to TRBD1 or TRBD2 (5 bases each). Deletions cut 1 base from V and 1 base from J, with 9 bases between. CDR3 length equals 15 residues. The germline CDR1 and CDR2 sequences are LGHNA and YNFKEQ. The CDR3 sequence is CASSQGGTRTDTQYF. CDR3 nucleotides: TGTGCCAGCAGCCAAGGGGGGACCCGCACAGATACGCAGTATTTT.

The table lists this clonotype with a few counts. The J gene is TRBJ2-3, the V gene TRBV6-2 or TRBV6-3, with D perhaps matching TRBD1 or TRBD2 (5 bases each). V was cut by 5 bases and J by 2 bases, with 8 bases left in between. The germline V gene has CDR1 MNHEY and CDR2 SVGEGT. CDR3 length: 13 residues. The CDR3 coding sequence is TGTGCCAGCAGTGGGGGAAACACAGATACGCAGTATTTT. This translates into CASSGGNTDTQYF.